Below, one T cell receptor beta chain is given with its context. The sample originates from a study of T-cell reconstitution after alpha-beta-depleted transplantation in children. V shed 2 bases, J shed 4 bases, and the junction held 4 bases outside the gene matches. Germline CDR1 SQVTM, CDR2 ANQGSEA. This CDR3 is built from 13 residues. Researchers prepared the TCRbeta library using unique molecular identifiers, the study reports. A single record per CDR3 protein comes from TCRdb applying MiXCR to the PCR reads. The repertoire holds 400,000 to 500,000 distinct CDR3 sequences, with roughly a tenth as singletons.

Here the sequenced sample was PBMCs from the stem cell graft donor, taken from the stem cell graft. This TCR came from a human donor who donated a stem cell graft to a child with acute myeloid leukemia. The chain is built from TRBV29-1 and TRBJ2-5, with 7 bases aligning to TRBD2. The CDR3 region is CSVELGEGETQYF. The CDR3 nucleotides are TGCAGCGTTGAACTTGGGGAGGGAGAGACCCAGTACTTC.